This T cell receptor (beta chain) was observed in a study of T cell responses to AZD1222 COVID-19 vaccine. CDR3 size: 17 residues. V was clipped by 2 bases and J by 4 bases, with 20 bases between them. The germline CDR1 and CDR2 sequences are MDHEN and SYDVKM. Generated by immunoSEQ multiplex PCR, the TCRdb table keeps only in-frame clones and is missing some. The sample lists about 130,000 clones, roughly 90% seen once, with 4.2% in the top ten. The TCR sequence derives from an adult in good health. The sample here was peripheral blood, taken on day 0 of AZD1222 vaccination. The chain carries TRBV28 and TRBJ1-1; no definite D call. CDR3 protein: CASSLSALVRWRTEAFF. The CDR3, as DNA: TGTGCCAGCAGTTTAAGCGCTCTCGTTAGGTGGCGCACTGAAGCTTTCTTT.